The 2 T cell receptor beta chains in this list originate from one sample, sequenced in a study of blood T cell repertoires in COVID-19. Data came from immunoSEQ multiplex PCR; TCRdb stores just in-frame clones and leaves some out. The table lists around 300,000 clones, approximately 90% of them singletons. The sequenced sample was peripheral blood. All receptors come from a woman in her forties or fifties with active or convalescent COVID-19.

The rearrangement joins TRBV15 to TRBJ1-5; D call uncertain. From germline, CDR1 is LNHNV and CDR2 YYDKDF (reference sequence). Trimming cost V 3 bases and J 0 bases, with 15 bases left between them. The CDR3 contains 17 residues. The CDR3 here is CATSSLTGTISNQPQHF. Here the CDR3 DNA reads TGTGCCACCAGCAGCCTGACGGGTACCATTAGCAATCAGCCCCAGCATTTT. Combining the CDR3 with reference TRBV15 and TRBJ1-5 gives the whole variable domain DAMVIQNPRYQVTQFGKPVTLSCSQTLNHNVMYWYQQKSSQAPKLLFHYYDKDFNNEADTPDNFQSRRPNTSFCFLDIRSPGLGDTAMYLCATSSLTGTISNQPQHFGDGTRLSIL.

This clone was observed once. V is TRBV7-2 and J is TRBJ1-2; 7 positions agree with TRBD1. The junction had 7 bases not matched to a gene; V was cut back by 1 base and J by 8 bases. Germline V CDR1 and CDR2: SGHTA, FQGNSA. This CDR3 is built from 14 residues. The CDR3 spells CASSLVGTAKGYTF. Written as DNA, the CDR3 is TGTGCCAGCAGCTTAGTAGGGACAGCGAAGGGCTACACCTTC.